The next 21 T cell receptor beta chains were all read from a single sample in a study of T cell responses to AZD1222 COVID-19 vaccine. Produced via immunoSEQ multiplex PCR; TCRdb's table is partial and in-frame only. The sample lists roughly 110,000 clones; approximately 91% were seen once. Source: peripheral blood, taken on day 0 of AZD1222 vaccination. These receptors originate from an adult in good health.

The chain combines TRBV24-1 with TRBJ2-3, with D unclear. V was pared by 1 base and J by 14 bases, with 12 bases between. The germline V gene has CDR1 KGHDR and CDR2 SFDVKD. CDR3 size: 12 residues. CDR3 nucleotide sequence: TGTGCCACCAGTGATTTTCCCGGAAAAGGGTATTTT. Translation: CATSDFPGKGYF.

The rearrangement uses TRBV19 and TRBJ2-7, with a weak D call TRBD1 (6 bases). This CDR3 spans 12 amino acids. The V end was cut by 5 bases, the J end by 5 bases, with 10 bases between. Germline V gene data show CDR1 as LNHDA and CDR2 as SQIVND (reference sequence). The CDR3 DNA follows: TGTGCCAGTAGTTCTACAGGGAACGAGCAGTACTTC. Amino acids: CASSSTGNEQYF.

The V call is TRBV7-8, the J call TRBJ1-1, with unresolved D. The length of the CDR3 is 14 residues. V lost 0 bases and J lost 1, with 6 bases in between. Germline assignment: CDR1 SGHVS and CDR2 FQNEAQ. The CDR3 DNA reads as TGTGCCAGCAGCTTAGCAGCTGGGAACACTGAAGCTTTCTTT. Translating gives CASSLAAGNTEAFF.

V gene TRBV7-9 combines with J gene TRBJ1-1; D unresolved. V gave up 6 bases and J gave up 4 bases, with 6 bases separating them. From germline, CDR1 is SEHNR and CDR2 FQNEAQ (reference sequence). This CDR3 spans 11 amino acids. The CDR3 DNA follows: TGTGCCAGCAGTTTGCTCACTGAAGCTTTCTTT. Its protein product is CASSLLTEAFF.

The chain recombines TRBV3-1 (or the pseudogene TRBV3-2) with TRBJ2-1; 8 positions agree with TRBD2. CDR1 and CDR2 (germline): LGHDT, YNNKEL (reference sequence). The CDR3 contains 19 residues. The junction had 15 bases not matched to a gene; V was cut back by 2 bases and J by 3 bases. The CDR3 is CASSQRAGTVAGRYNEQFF. CDR3 in DNA: TGTGCCAGCAGCCAAAGAGCGGGTACGGTAGCGGGGCGCTACAATGAGCAGTTCTTC.

The table lists this clone with a count of one. The genes are TRBV27 and TRBJ2-4; 11 nucleotides align to TRBD2. This CDR3 is 15 amino acids long. The germline V gene has CDR1 MNHEY and CDR2 SMNVEV (reference sequence). V lost 4 bases to trimming and J lost 4 bases; unmatched junction nucleotides: 3. The CDR3 DNA sequence: TGTGCCAGCAGTTCCTTAGCGGGGGGGAAAAACATTCAGTACTTC. Protein: CASSSLAGGKNIQYF.

The chain is built from TRBV30 and TRBJ2-3; 8 positions match TRBD1. The trim removed 3 bases at V and 1 base at J, leaving 3 bases unmatched. CDR1 GTSNPN and CDR2 SVGIG come from the germline V gene (reference sequence). There are 14 residues in the CDR3. In DNA form, the CDR3 reads TGTGCCTGGAGAATGACAGGGGGCACAGATACGCAGTATTTT. Translated, it gives CAWRMTGGTDTQYF.

The gene calls are TRBV14 and TRBJ2-7, with D uncertain. Trimming shortened V by 5 bases and J by 0 bases, and 8 bases separated the two germline ends. CDR1 SGHDN and CDR2 FVKESK come from the germline V gene. There are 13 residues in the CDR3. The CDR3 spells CASSKVSSYEQYF. The CDR3 nucleotides read TGTGCCAGCAGCAAAGTGAGCTCCTACGAGCAGTACTTC.

This sequence joins TRBV24-1 and TRBJ1-2, with D possibly being TRBD1 (5 bases). The CDR3 runs to 15 residues. V was pared by 1 base and J by 5 bases, with 13 bases between. Germline V CDR1 and CDR2: KGHDR, SFDVKD. CDR3: CATSDFIPRVYGYTF. CDR3 coding DNA: TGTGCCACCAGTGATTTTATACCCAGGGTTTATGGCTACACCTTC.

The CDR3 region has the DNA TGTGCCAGCAGTCCCCTCACAAACAGGGGTGGCTACACCTTC. Translation: CASSPLTNRGGYTF. The rearrangement uses TRBV27 and TRBJ1-2, with 7 bases fitting TRBD1. Losses at the gene ends were 5 bases for V and 7 bases for J; bases not matched to a gene: 10. Per the germline V gene, CDR1 is MNHEY and CDR2 is SMNVEV (reference sequence). CDR3 length equals 14 residues.

The chain uses TRBV14 and TRBJ2-5; 10 bases are a match to TRBD1. The CDR3 is 19 amino acids. The germline V gene has CDR1 SGHDN and CDR2 FVKESK. With V trimmed by 4 bases and J by 0 bases, 14 bases remained unmatched. This chain's CDR3 is CASSRIPGQGSSYQETQYF. CDR3 sequence (DNA): TGTGCCAGCAGCCGCATACCGGGACAGGGGTCGTCGTACCAAGAGACCCAGTACTTC.

The CDR3: CASSKVSGDEQYF. CDR3 coding DNA: TGTGCCAGCAGCAAAGTCTCGGGGGACGAGCAGTACTTC. V usage is TRBV21-1 and J usage is TRBJ2-7; TRBD2, the D gene given by the table, was not confirmed from the DNA. TRBV21-1 is reported as a pseudogene. The CDR3 consists of 13 residues.

This clone showed up just once. The chain joins TRBV24-1 to TRBJ1-5, with 9 nucleotides matching TRBD1. J lost 0 bases, V lost 4 bases, and 6 bases had no gene match. Germline CDR1 is KGHDR and CDR2 is SFDVKD. CDR3 length: 17 residues. In nucleotides, the CDR3 is TGTGCCACCAGTGAAGACAGGGGGACTCATAGCAATCAGCCCCAGCATTTT. Amino acid sequence: CATSEDRGTHSNQPQHF.

This clone was seen more than once but under ten times. The chain uses TRBV28 and TRBJ1-2; tentatively, D is TRBD1 (5 bases). V was pared by 9 bases and J by 8 bases, with 13 bases between. The CDR3 consists of 11 residues. CDR1 and CDR2 (germline): MDHEN, SYDVKM. CDR3: CASGGIEGYTF. The CDR3, as DNA: TGTGCCAGTGGGGGGATTGAAGGCTACACCTTC.

This clone showed up just a few times. The chain employs TRBV30 and TRBJ1-5, with TRBD1 identical over 8 bases. Per germline, CDR1 GTSNPN and CDR2 SVGIG (reference sequence). The CDR3 has 13 residues. With 5 bases clipped from V and 6 bases from J, the junction kept 6 bases outside the gene matches. CDR3 sequence: CAWDSGGGQPQHF. For the CDR3, the DNA is TGTGCCTGGGACTCAGGGGGCGGTCAGCCCCAGCATTTT.

The chain links TRBV11-1 to TRBJ2-1, with 9 bases lining up with TRBD1. This CDR3 spans 14 amino acids. Germline CDR1 SGHAT, CDR2 FQDESV (reference sequence). V lost 5 bases and J lost 6; bases outside the gene matches: 5. The CDR3 sequence: CASSRRDRVNEQFF. The DNA for the CDR3 is TGTGCCAGCAGCCGGAGGGACAGGGTCAATGAGCAGTTCTTC. Full variable domain (remainder filled in from reference TRBV11-1 and TRBJ2-1): EAEVAQSPRYKITEKSQAVAFWCDPISGHATLYWYRQILGQGPELLVQFQDESVVDDSQLPKDRFSAERLKGVDSTLKIQPAELGDSAMYLCASSRRDRVNEQFFGPGTRLTVL.

The V and J genes are TRBV19 and TRBJ2-7; 10 nucleotides agree with TRBD1. This CDR3 has 15 amino acids. V lost 1 base, J lost 3 bases, and 3 bases stayed unmatched. The germline gives CDR1 LNHDA, CDR2 SQIVND (reference sequence). CDR3 protein: CASSIVGTGDYEQYF. In nucleotides, the CDR3 is TGTGCCAGTAGTATAGTGGGGACAGGGGACTACGAGCAGTACTTC.

As to this clone: Additional DNA sequences in this sample encode the identical CDR3. The genes are TRBV5-1 and TRBJ1-5, with TRBD1 identical over 7 bases. CDR3 size: 15 residues. Germline V gives CDR1 SGHRS, CDR2 YFSETQ. V trimming: 4 bases; J trimming: 0 bases; junction bases outside the gene matches: 4. The CDR3 loop reads CASSPGTVSNQPQHF. CDR3 nucleotides: TGCGCCAGCAGCCCGGGGACAGTTAGCAATCAGCCCCAGCATTTT.

The chain joins TRBV6-5 to TRBJ1-5; D gene uncertain. V was cut by 6 bases and J by 3 bases, with 15 bases left in between. This CDR3 spans 15 amino acids. In germline, CDR1 is MNHEY, CDR2 SVGAGI. The CDR3: CASSPDGDSNQPQHF. CDR3 coding DNA: TGTGCCAGCAGCCCCGACGGAGACTCCAATCAGCCCCAGCATTTT.

This chain links TRBV7-3 with TRBJ2-3; D could derive from TRBD1 or TRBD2 (5 bases each). Germline CDR1 SGHTA, CDR2 FQGTGA. Trimming took 4 bases from V and 5 from J, leaving 19 bases between them. The CDR3 extends over 16 amino acids. The CDR3 DNA follows: TGTGCCAGCAGCTCAACCGGGACCCTACAAAGAGATACGCAGTATTTT. It encodes CASSSTGTLQRDTQYF.

The CDR3 region is CASSQWGTEQYF. CDR3 DNA sequence: TGCGCCAGCAGCCAGTGGGGAACTGAGCAGTACTTC. The chain couples TRBV4-3 to TRBJ2-7; D unclear. The germline gives CDR1 LGHNA, CDR2 YSLEER. Trimming cost V 3 bases and J 7 bases, with 10 bases left between them. This CDR3 spans 12 amino acids.